The 25 T cell receptor beta chains in this list originate from one sample, sequenced in a study of cytomegalovirus exposure and HLA in healthy donors. Here immunoSEQ multiplex PCR was the method, and the copy in TCRdb shows in-frame clones only, minus some. This sample has approximately 110,000 clones; approximately 94% occur once, and the top ten carry more than 0.9%. Sequencing was carried out using PBMCs. These TCRs come from a woman aged 18-29 years in good health and CMV-seronegative.

The V call is TRBV28, the J call TRBJ1-5, with 7 bases that match TRBD1. Trimming at V came to 6 bases and at J to 0 bases, leaving 20 bases not matched to a gene. The germline V gene encodes CDR1 MDHEN and CDR2 SYDVKM. The CDR3 is 20 amino acids. The CDR3 loop is CASRGLRGPNQRYSNQPQHF. CDR3 coding DNA: TGTGCCAGCAGGGGGCTAAGGGGGCCGAACCAACGTTATAGCAATCAGCCCCAGCATTTT.

The chain recombines TRBV7-9 with TRBJ1-2; the match to TRBD1 covers 11 bases. V lost 2 bases, J lost 6 bases, and 5 bases stayed unmatched. The CDR3 is made up of 15 amino acids. CDR1 SEHNR and CDR2 FQNEAQ come from the germline V gene (reference sequence). The CDR3 loop is CASSLSGQGEDGYTF. CDR3 sequence (DNA): TGTGCCAGCAGCTTATCGGGACAGGGGGAGGATGGCTACACCTTC.

V and J are TRBV2 and TRBJ2-7; 9 positions agree with TRBD1. Losses at the gene ends were 5 bases for V and 4 bases for J; bases not matched to a gene: 15. Germline CDR1 reads SNHLY; CDR2 reads FYNNEI. The length of the CDR3 is 17 residues. The CDR3, as DNA: TGTGCCAGCAGTCGGGACAGGGCTGACCCAAATGTATACGAGCAGTACTTC. Encoded protein: CASSRDRADPNVYEQYF.

This chain links TRBV9 with TRBJ2-7, with 7 bases identical to TRBD1. CDR3 length: 14 amino acids. J gave up 3 bases and V 2 bases, and 5 bases lay outside the gene matches. CDR1 and CDR2 from the germline V gene are SGDLS and YYNGEE. The CDR3, as DNA: TGTGCCAGCAGCGTCCTTGGGACAGTCTACGAGCAGTACTTC. This codes for CASSVLGTVYEQYF.

The chain carries TRBV4-1 and TRBJ2-1; D call uncertain. The germline gives CDR1 MGHRA, CDR2 YSYEKL. Trimming took 0 bases from V and 4 from J, leaving 13 bases between them. CDR3 length: 16 residues. DNA of the CDR3: TGCGCCAGCAGCCAAGATGGCCTAGGTCCGTACAATGAGCAGTTCTTC. This translates into CASSQDGLGPYNEQFF.

The chain recombines TRBV11-2 with TRBJ2-1, with a weak D call TRBD2 (6 bases). The CDR3 spans 13 residues. Germline CDR1 and CDR2: SGHAT and FQNNGV. V shed 6 bases and J shed 5 bases, with 11 bases lying between them. DNA of the CDR3: TGTGCCAGCAGGGGTGGCGGGGACAATGAGCAGTTCTTC. This sequence encodes CASRGGGDNEQFF.

The chain joins TRBV7-2 to TRBJ2-3; 10 positions agree with TRBD2. Germline CDR1 reads SGHTA; CDR2 reads FQGNSA. The CDR3 sequence is 15 residues long. Trimming removed 2 bases from V and 6 bases from J; junction bases left unmatched: 5. CDR3 loop: CASSLLAGDVDTQYF. The CDR3 bases are TGTGCCAGCAGCTTACTAGCGGGGGATGTTGATACGCAGTATTTT.

This clone came up once. The V and J genes are TRBV7-9 and TRBJ2-3; 7 nucleotides align to TRBD1. The germline V gene has CDR1 SEHNR and CDR2 FQNEAQ (reference sequence). Germline trimming cut 2 bases from V and 2 bases from J; bases unmatched to any gene: 10. The CDR3 sequence is 17 residues long. CDR3 sequence (DNA): TGTGCCAGCAGCTTATCCCCCACTGACAGGGTCACAGATACGCAGTATTTT. It yields the protein CASSLSPTDRVTDTQYF.

This chain uses TRBV18 with TRBJ1-4; 7 bases match TRBD1. V trimming: 5 bases; J trimming: 8 bases; junction bases outside the gene matches: 11. The CDR3 runs to 15 residues. Germline CDR1 and CDR2: KGHSH and LQKENI. CDR3 in amino acids: CASSSGRGQGEKLFF. For the CDR3, the DNA is TGTGCCAGCTCATCAGGAAGGGGGCAAGGAGAAAAACTGTTTTTT.

In DNA form, the CDR3 reads TGTGCCAGCAGCTCCGGACAGCAGGGGGAAGAGACCCAGTACTTC. Translating gives CASSSGQQGEETQYF. The chain uses TRBV7-3 and TRBJ2-5; 7 nucleotides match TRBD1. Germline V lookup: CDR1 SGHTA, CDR2 FQGTGA. This CDR3 spans 15 amino acids. V shed 4 bases, J shed 3 bases, and the junction held 8 bases outside the gene matches.

The chain is built from TRBV19 and TRBJ2-1; 10 bases align to TRBD1. This CDR3 has 14 residues. Trimming removed 1 base from V and 9 bases from J; junction bases left unmatched: 3. Germline V gene lookup returns CDR1 LNHDA and CDR2 SQIVND (reference sequence). The CDR3: CASSIGQGAGEQFF. The CDR3 nucleotides read TGTGCCAGTAGTATAGGACAGGGGGCAGGTGAGCAGTTCTTC.

The chain links TRBV9 to TRBJ1-2, with no clear D. The ends were cut back, 0 bases at V and 6 bases at J, with 9 bases in the middle. In germline, CDR1 is SGDLS, CDR2 YYNGEE. The CDR3 has 13 amino acids. The CDR3 nucleotides read TGTGCCAGCAGCGTAGTCATGGAGGATGGCTACACCTTC. Protein sequence: CASSVVMEDGYTF.

The V gene is TRBV6-1, the J gene TRBJ2-7, with a tentative D call TRBD2 (8 bases). The CDR3 extends over 13 amino acids. From germline, CDR1 is MNHNS and CDR2 SASEGT. Between the trimmed V and J ends, which lost 6 bases and 6 bases, there was a span of 15 bases. The CDR3 loop reads CASSVGRGREQYF. The CDR3 nucleotides read TGTGCCAGCAGCGTCGGGAGGGGGCGCGAGCAGTACTTC.

The chain joins TRBV2 to TRBJ1-5; 7 positions match TRBD1. Per germline, CDR1 SNHLY and CDR2 FYNNEI. V lost 6 bases to trimming and J lost 6 bases; unmatched junction nucleotides: 11. The CDR3 sequence is 15 residues long. This CDR3 reads CASRRQGASGQPQHF. CDR3 nucleotide sequence: TGTGCCAGCAGGAGACAGGGAGCCTCCGGTCAGCCCCAGCATTTT.

The chain links TRBV7-2 to TRBJ2-1; TRBD2 aligns across 13 bases. CDR3 length equals 17 residues. The trim removed 4 bases at V and 8 bases at J, leaving 11 bases unmatched. From germline, CDR1 is SGHTA and CDR2 FQGNSA. CDR3 region: CASSSVSGTSGKYEQFF. CDR3 nucleotide sequence: TGTGCCAGCAGCTCCGTCTCCGGGACTAGCGGGAAGTATGAGCAGTTCTTC.

The rearrangement joins TRBV28 to TRBJ2-5; 10 positions match TRBD1. J gave up 8 bases and V 5 bases, and 8 bases lay outside the gene matches. Looked up from germline, CDR1 is MDHEN and CDR2 is SYDVKM. CDR3 size: 14 residues. DNA of the CDR3: TGTGCCAGCAGTCCGACAGGGGGCAAGAGAACCCAGTACTTC. It codes for CASSPTGGKRTQYF.

J is TRBJ2-7 and V is TRBV27; D is unclear. This CDR3 is 16 amino acids long. Germline V gene sequence: CDR1 MNHEY, CDR2 SMNVEV (reference sequence). Deletions cut 6 bases from V and 1 base from J, with 19 bases between. The CDR3 region is CASRLLSGGRSYEQYF. CDR3 in DNA: TGTGCCAGCAGGTTACTCTCCGGCGGCCGGTCCTACGAGCAGTACTTC.

This clone was seen a single time. The chain recombines TRBV6-4 with TRBJ1-1; D is unclear. The germline CDR1 and CDR2 sequences are MRHNA and SNTAGT. V lost 0 bases, J lost 12 bases, and 8 bases lay in between. The CDR3 runs 11 residues. CDR3 coding DNA: TGTGCCAGCAGTGACTCGGGGAGGACTTTCTTT. This encodes CASSDSGRTFF.

The chain is built from TRBV6-1 and TRBJ2-3, with D unresolved. Germline assignment: CDR1 MNHNS and CDR2 SASEGT. The germline V and J ends were trimmed by 8 bases and 2 bases, with 8 bases remaining between them. The length of the CDR3 is 12 residues. The CDR3 sequence: CASLADTDTQYF. The CDR3 DNA reads TGTGCCAGCTTGGCAGACACAGATACGCAGTATTTT.

DNA of the CDR3: TGTGCCAGCAGTTTTTTGAGGGTTGAAGCTTTCTTT. Residues: CASSFLRVEAFF. This chain connects TRBV28 to TRBJ1-1, with no clear D. CDR1 and CDR2 (germline): MDHEN, SYDVKM. V was clipped by 3 bases and J by 7 bases, with 9 bases between them. The CDR3 runs 12 residues.

The chain carries TRBV28 and TRBJ2-1, with D tentatively TRBD1 (6 bases). The length of the CDR3 is 16 residues. V lost 2 bases to trimming and J lost 0 bases, with 11 bases between them. Germline V gene data show CDR1 as MDHEN and CDR2 as SYDVKM. The CDR3 here is CASSLNPTGSYNEQFF. The CDR3 DNA reads as TGTGCCAGCAGTTTAAATCCGACAGGCTCCTACAATGAGCAGTTCTTC. Full variable domain (rest looked up from reference TRBV28 and TRBJ2-1): DVKVTQSSRYLVKRTGEKVFLECVQDMDHENMFWYRQDPGLGLRLIYFSYDVKMKEKGDIPEGYSVSREKKERFSLILESASTNQTSMYLCASSLNPTGSYNEQFFGPGTRLTVL.

This chain uses TRBV18 with TRBJ1-1; the D is unclear. V was trimmed by 4 bases and J by 3 bases, leaving 12 bases between them. In germline, CDR1 is KGHSH, CDR2 LQKENI. The CDR3 spans 14 residues. The DNA for the CDR3 is TGTGCCAGCTCACTTGACACCGAGTACACTGAAGCTTTCTTT. Protein product: CASSLDTEYTEAFF.

V and J are TRBV5-4 and TRBJ2-4, with 9 bases matching TRBD1. Germline loops: CDR1 SGHNT, CDR2 YYREEE (reference sequence). The V and J ends lost 4 bases and 9 bases, in that order; junction bases with no gene match: 11. This CDR3 comprises 15 residues. In nucleotides, the CDR3 is TGTGCCAGCAGCGCCCCGGGACAGGGCGTGGGCATTCAGTACTTC. It yields the protein CASSAPGQGVGIQYF.

This chain links TRBV10-3 with TRBJ1-3; D not resolved. The CDR3 is made up of 16 amino acids. Germline assignment: CDR1 ENHRY and CDR2 SYGVKD. Trimming removed 3 bases from V and 0 bases from J, with 12 bases in between. The CDR3 is CAISEARSYSGNTIYF. The CDR3 nucleotides are TGTGCCATCAGTGAAGCGCGGAGTTACTCTGGAAACACCATATATTTT.

V usage is TRBV9 and J usage is TRBJ1-5, with D tentatively TRBD1 (5 bases). The CDR3 runs 15 residues. Per the germline V gene, CDR1 is SGDLS and CDR2 is YYNGEE. Trimming stripped 1 base from V and 6 bases from J, with 14 bases between. The CDR3 nucleotides read TGTGCCAGCAGCGTATCAGGGATGGATGGTCAGCCCCAGCATTTT. Translated, it gives CASSVSGMDGQPQHF.